The entry that follows covers one T cell receptor (beta chain) sequence. These data belong to a study of blood T cell repertoires in COVID-19. Background on the study: The analysed material was cDNA or gDNA that came from T cells, B-cell-depleted T cells, or PBMCs.

The Seattle patients joined while their infection was active and were tracked longitudinally afterward. In the study's own analysis: Amplification from reference gene primers served as the basis for estimated nucleated cell counts. Data came from immunoSEQ multiplex PCR; TCRdb stores just in-frame clones and leaves some out. V and J calls and clone size come straight from that table; D and trimming were deduced from the DNA. Altogether approximately 75,000 clones are present, approximately 86% being singletons, with the ten largest covering around 6%. This receptor was identified in an older man with COVID-19, enrolled during active disease. The sequenced sample was peripheral blood.

The DNA of the CDR3 is TGCGCCAGCAGGGGGACAGGGTATAGCAATCAGCCCCAGCATTTT. This sequence encodes CASRGTGYSNQPQHF. V is TRBV10-2 and J is TRBJ1-5, with 9 bases fitting TRBD1. Germline V gene data show CDR1 as WSHSY and CDR2 as SAAADI. The CDR3 contains 15 residues. V lost 6 bases, J lost 0 bases, and 3 bases stayed unmatched.